This record covers a single T cell receptor beta chain. What it recognizes is unknown. Generated by immunoSEQ multiplex PCR, the TCRdb table keeps only in-frame clones and is missing some. The repertoire holds tens of thousands of clones, with 65% to 90% as singletons. This sample stems from a study of T cells in narcolepsy. Study overall: Patients with NT1 or NT2 and healthy control donors were enrolled.

V lost 0 bases and J lost 3, with 15 bases in between. Germline-derived CDR1 and CDR2 are LNHDA and SQIVND (reference sequence). The CDR3 sequence is 17 residues long. Regarding the study as a whole: Blood of same and different patients, but not healthy controls, reportedly held recurring autoreactive clonotypes. Comparing one patient's CSF and blood CD4+ clonotypes highlighted HCRT- and TRIB2-specific autoreactive clonotypes.

The sequencing sample was made of memory (CD45RA-) CD4+ T cells from blood. The chain has TRBV19 and TRBJ1-5; D is possibly TRBD1 (5 bases). This receptor was identified in a human donor in good health. CDR3 nucleotides: TGTGCCAGTAGTATAGATGGGTCAGGGTGGAACAATCAGCCCCAGCATTTT. It is translated as CASSIDGSGWNNQPQHF.